This TCR beta chain is from a study of technical replicates of blood from several donors. Sequenced by immunoSEQ multiplex PCR; TCRdb stores in-frame clones only, minus some. In the table there are 80,000 or so clones, around 94% of which are singletons. Sequenced: T cells isolated from PBMCs. The clonotype comes from a human donor in good health.

The DNA of the CDR3 is TGTGCCACCTCTGAAGGAGGGGCGACTGAAGCTTTCTTT. Amino acids: CATSEGGATEAFF. The gene calls are TRBV19 and TRBJ1-1; D possibly corresponds to TRBD1 (5 bases). The V end lost 10 bases, the J end lost 5 bases, and 17 bases lay between the germline ends. Germline V lookup: CDR1 LNHDA, CDR2 SQIVND (reference sequence). The CDR3 loop spans 13 amino acids.